A single sample is the source of the 2 T cell receptor beta chains below, sequenced in a study of T-cell memory formation after mild COVID-19. MiXCR, applied by TCRdb to the 5' RACE reads, yields one record per CDR3 protein. The table shows approximately 51,000 distinct CDR3 sequences, with 9.3% occurring only once. Sequenced input: PBMCs or a T cell subset sorted from them (not recorded which). These receptor sequences come from an adult woman who had mild COVID-19 (a few samples of this study predate the infection). Cell type and time point are not known.

This clonotype was recorded many times. The J gene is TRBJ2-7, the V gene TRBV29-1; weak D call: TRBD2 (7 bases). The CDR3 is 14 residues long. Trimming left V 0 bases short and J 3 bases short, with 12 bases between. CDR1 SQVTM and CDR2 ANQGSEA come from the germline V gene. The CDR3 sequence: CSVEDRGAGYEQYF. CDR3 nucleotides: TGCAGCGTTGAAGATCGGGGGGCGGGCTACGAGCAGTACTTC.

The rearrangement uses TRBV7-8 and TRBJ2-7; 7 bases fit TRBD2. The CDR3 totals 15 residues. Germline values: CDR1 SGHVS, CDR2 FQNEAQ. V lost 1 base and J lost 2; bases outside the gene matches: 5. The CDR3 loop reads CASSLVPGLTYEQYF. The CDR3 DNA follows: TGTGCCAGCAGCTTAGTTCCGGGACTAACCTACGAGCAGTACTTC.